This T cell receptor beta chain comes out of a study of shared clonotypes between healthy human individuals. Points on this clone: Its specificity is not known.

CD45RO negativity and positive selection for CCR7 defined naive CD8 cells, a population that excluded terminally differentiated effector memory CD45RA+ cells. Original data processing: Junction-only sequences without quality scores came from ImmunoSEQ, so filtering differed. Libraries were prepared by immunoSEQ multiplex PCR; TCRdb keeps only in-frame clonotypes and omits some of them. V and J calls and clone size come straight from that table; D and trimming were deduced from the DNA. In the table there are 2 million to 2.5 million clones, about 95% of which are singletons. Study results and caveats: Memory subsets generally showed smaller estimated richness than naive subsets did. Roughly 5% was the fraction of naive CD4 clonotypes found shared across a few donors. Among non-shared clonotypes, generation probabilities were lower than among those shared by all four donors.

Germline lookup yields CDR1 MGHDK and CDR2 SYGVNS. V gave up 5 bases and J gave up 1 base; unmatched junction bases: 14. The CDR3 has 17 amino acids. This receptor was obtained from a man aged 18 to 30 in good health. The sample comprised naive CD8+ T cells sorted from blood. The rearrangement joins TRBV25-1 to TRBJ2-7; 7 positions agree with TRBD2. Written as DNA, the CDR3 is TGTGCCAGCAGTCCTACTCTTAGCGGGTCCCGTTCCTACGAGCAGTACTTC. This sequence encodes CASSPTLSGSRSYEQYF.